The 27 T cell receptor beta chains below were found in one sample sequenced in a study of blood T cell repertoires in COVID-19. Some clones are missing from TCRdb's copy, which holds only in-frame ones; the method was immunoSEQ multiplex PCR. The sample gives 60,000 to 80,000 clones, 70% to 90% of which show up once; over 6% is in the top ten. Sequenced: peripheral blood. The receptor source for this set is a woman aged 70-85 years with acute or convalescent COVID-19.

This chain uses TRBV30 with TRBJ2-7, with unresolved D. Between the trimmed V and J ends, which lost 2 bases and 6 bases, there was a span of 11 bases. The CDR3 loop spans 12 amino acids. The germline CDR1 and CDR2 sequences are GTSNPN and SVGIG (reference sequence). CDR3 nucleotides: TGTGCCTGGAGTTTCGGGTCCGGCGAGCAGTACTTC. Its translation: CAWSFGSGEQYF.

The V gene is TRBV6-6, the J gene TRBJ1-1, with D uncertain. CDR3 size: 13 residues. Germline loops: CDR1 MNHNY, CDR2 SVGAGI (reference sequence). V lost 6 bases, J lost 0 bases, and 8 bases lay in between. CDR3 protein: CASREQMNTEAFF. In nucleotides, the CDR3 is TGTGCCAGCAGGGAACAGATGAACACTGAAGCTTTCTTT.

The chain uses TRBV2 and TRBJ1-1; D is uncertain. Between the trimmed V and J ends, which lost 6 bases and 10 bases, there was a span of 15 bases. This CDR3 spans 12 amino acids. Germline CDR1 SNHLY, CDR2 FYNNEI. Here the CDR3 reads CASRTDEATAFF. The CDR3 DNA reads as TGTGCCAGCAGGACCGACGAGGCGACAGCTTTCTTT.

This chain joins TRBV5-1 and TRBJ2-1; D not certain. Germline V lookup: CDR1 SGHRS, CDR2 YFSETQ. V was shortened by 0 bases and J by 6 bases, with 10 bases between the two germline ends. CDR3 length: 14 amino acids. The CDR3 loop reads CASSLEIAVNEQFF. CDR3 DNA sequence: TGCGCCAGCAGCTTGGAAATAGCTGTCAATGAGCAGTTCTTC.

V usage is TRBV28 and J usage is TRBJ2-1; D is undetermined. CDR1 MDHEN and CDR2 SYDVKM come from the germline V gene. This CDR3 has 16 residues. Trimming pared 3 bases from V and 4 bases from J, leaving 16 bases between. CDR3 bases: TGTGCCAGCAGTTTTTGGCCACACACAGATTACAATGAGCAGTTCTTC. Protein sequence: CASSFWPHTDYNEQFF.

The V and J genes are TRBV3-1 (or the pseudogene TRBV3-2) and TRBJ1-1; D is perhaps TRBD1 (6 bases). Germline CDR1 is LGHDT and CDR2 is YNNKEL (reference sequence). This CDR3 has 14 residues. Trimming removed 0 bases at V and 9 bases at J, with 14 bases between. CDR3 DNA sequence: TGTGCCAGCAGCCAAGATCGGACAGCCCCACAAGCTTTCTTT. As protein: CASSQDRTAPQAFF.

The chain recombines TRBV5-1 with TRBJ2-1, with TRBD2 matching over 12 bases. Germline V gene lookup returns CDR1 SGHRS and CDR2 YFSETQ. The CDR3 runs to 16 residues. J was trimmed by 8 bases and V by 3 bases; bases with no gene match: 9. Here the CDR3 reads CASSSTSGGLVDEQFF. The CDR3 DNA reads TGCGCCAGCAGCTCGACTAGCGGGGGACTGGTTGATGAGCAGTTCTTC.

This chain connects TRBV5-6 to TRBJ1-5, with D possibly TRBD1 on 6 matching bases. This CDR3 has 15 amino acids. Germline assignment: CDR1 SGHDT and CDR2 YYEEEE. The V end was cut by 2 bases, the J end by 4 bases, with 13 bases between. The CDR3 loop is CASSLGWGLNQPQHF. The CDR3 nucleotides read TGTGCCAGCAGCTTAGGTTGGGGGCTTAATCAGCCCCAGCATTTT.

This clone came up once. The rearrangement uses TRBV3-1 (or the pseudogene TRBV3-2) and TRBJ1-4; 7 nucleotides align to TRBD1. From germline, CDR1 is LGHDT and CDR2 YNNKEL (reference sequence). CDR3 length: 16 residues. With V trimmed by 1 base and J by 5 bases, 7 bases remained unmatched. CDR3 nucleotides: TGTGCCAGCAGCCAAGTTGGTGGGACAGCGAATGAAAAACTGTTTTTT. Amino acids: CASSQVGGTANEKLFF.

This clone was observed once. The chain recombines TRBV2 with TRBJ1-5; D ambiguous. The V end was cut by 1 base, the J end by 5 bases, with 9 bases between. This CDR3 spans 14 amino acids. From germline, CDR1 is SNHLY and CDR2 FYNNEI. DNA for the CDR3: TGTGCCAGCAGTGAAGTCGTGAGGGATCAGCCCCAGCATTTT. Protein: CASSEVVRDQPQHF. Filled out from reference TRBV2 and TRBJ1-5, the complete variable domain reads EPEVTQTPSHQVTQMGQEVILRCVPISNHLYFYWYRQILGQKVEFLVSFYNNEISEKSEIFDDQFSVERPDGSNFTLKIRSTKLEDSAMYFCASSEVVRDQPQHFGDGTRLSIL.

This chain connects TRBV4-2 to TRBJ2-1, with 8 bases fitting TRBD2. CDR1 and CDR2 (germline): LGHNA, YNFKEQ. The J segment lost 9 bases and the V segment lost 0 bases, leaving 10 bases of the junction unmatched. The CDR3 spans 16 residues. The CDR3 DNA follows: TGTGCCAGCAGCCAAGATCCAGCGGGAGACGGAATTGAGCAGTTCTTC. It is translated as CASSQDPAGDGIEQFF.

This clone was detected only once. The chain has TRBV18 and TRBJ1-2; possibly TRBD1 for D (6 bases). Germline V CDR1 and CDR2: KGHSH, LQKENI. The CDR3 extends over 15 amino acids. The ends were cut back, 6 bases at V and 5 bases at J, with 19 bases in the middle. The CDR3 here is CASSTSIGTTYGYTF. The CDR3 coding sequence is TGTGCCAGCTCCACATCAATTGGGACAACGTATGGCTACACCTTC.

This chain connects TRBV29-1 to TRBJ1-2; a possible D gene is TRBD1 (5 bases). This CDR3 comprises 13 residues. The V end was cut by 5 bases, the J end by 5 bases, with 15 bases between. The V gene's germline CDR1 is SQVTM and CDR2 ANQGSEA. The CDR3 spells CSVFTGFSYGYTF. For the CDR3, the DNA is TGCAGCGTTTTTACAGGTTTTTCGTATGGCTACACCTTC.

This chain joins TRBV5-5 and TRBJ1-3; TRBD1 matches at 7 bases. The CDR3 consists of 15 residues. Germline V lookup: CDR1 SGHKS, CDR2 YYEKEE (reference sequence). Trimming at V came to 3 bases and at J to 1 base, leaving 4 bases not matched to a gene. The CDR3 loop is CASSSDRNSGNTIYF. CDR3 nucleotides: TGTGCCAGCAGCTCGGACAGGAATTCTGGAAACACCATATATTTT.

V and J are TRBV27 and TRBJ2-1, with 9 bases identical to TRBD1. Germline V gives CDR1 MNHEY, CDR2 SMNVEV (reference sequence). V lost 7 bases, J lost 6 bases, and 13 bases stayed unmatched. The CDR3 has 16 residues. CDR3 in amino acids: CASKISAGQGINEQFF. For the CDR3, the DNA is TGTGCCAGCAAGATTTCAGCGGGACAGGGCATCAATGAGCAGTTCTTC.

This chain connects TRBV28 to TRBJ1-2; no firm D call. The CDR3 spans 12 residues. Between the trimmed V and J ends, which lost 8 bases and 4 bases, there was a span of 11 bases. Germline values: CDR1 MDHEN, CDR2 SYDVKM. The CDR3 region is CASDESRYGYTF. In DNA, the CDR3 is TGTGCCAGCGATGAGAGTCGCTATGGCTACACCTTC.

The rearrangement uses TRBV24-1 and TRBJ2-1; 8 bases agree with TRBD2. Trimming removed 1 base from V and 8 bases from J; junction bases left unmatched: 9. The CDR3 has 16 amino acids. From germline, CDR1 is KGHDR and CDR2 SFDVKD. In DNA form, the CDR3 reads TGTGCCACCAGTGATTTACCCGGGGTAGCGGGATATGAGCAGTTCTTC. It specifies CATSDLPGVAGYEQFF.

This chain's CDR3 is CASSGELKGSYEQYF. The CDR3 nucleotides are TGTGCCAGCAGCGGGGAGCTTAAAGGCTCCTACGAGCAGTACTTC. V and J are TRBV27 and TRBJ2-7; a weak D match, TRBD2 (5 bases). Deletions cut 6 bases from V and 0 bases from J, with 15 bases between. Looked up from germline, CDR1 is MNHEY and CDR2 is SMNVEV (reference sequence). The CDR3 contains 15 residues.

This chain uses TRBV5-1 with TRBJ2-2; 11 bases are shared with TRBD1. After removal of 6 bases from V and 0 bases from J, the junction contained 4 bases not matched to a gene. Per germline, CDR1 SGHRS and CDR2 YFSETQ. There are 16 residues in the CDR3. The CDR3 DNA reads TGCGCCAGCAATGGACAGGGGGCGACGAACACCGGGGAGCTGTTTTTT. Its protein is CASNGQGATNTGELFF. Full variable domain (outside the CDR3, taken from reference TRBV5-1 and TRBJ2-2): KAGVTQTPRYLIKTRGQQVTLSCSPISGHRSVSWYQQTPGQGLQFLFEYFSETQRNKGNFPGRFSGRQFSNSRSEMNVSTLELGDSALYLCASNGQGATNTGELFFGEGSRLTVL.

V and J are TRBV5-4 and TRBJ1-1; 7 nucleotides agree with TRBD1. V lost 0 bases and J lost 2; bases outside the gene matches: 4. The CDR3 spans 15 residues. CDR1 is SGHNT, CDR2 YYREEE, per germline (reference sequence). The CDR3 coding sequence is TGTGCCAGCAGCTTGGAGACAGGGCGAAACACTGAAGCTTTCTTT. The encoded protein is CASSLETGRNTEAFF.

The CDR3 here is CASSSPRAWDTQYF. The DNA for the CDR3 is TGTGCCAGCAGCTCCCCGCGAGCGTGGGATACGCAGTATTTT. The chain recombines TRBV13 with TRBJ2-3, with no clear D. V shed 4 bases and J shed 6 bases, with 14 bases lying between them. The CDR3 is 14 residues long. CDR1 PRHDT and CDR2 FYEKMQ come from the germline V gene (reference sequence).

The V and J genes are TRBV7-6 and TRBJ2-7; the D is unclear. Trimming shortened V by 1 base and J by 0 bases, and 7 bases separated the two germline ends. Looked up from germline, CDR1 is SGHVS and CDR2 is FNYEAQ. There are 14 residues in the CDR3. In DNA, the CDR3 is TGTGCCAGCAGCTTAGTTCACAACTCCTACGAGCAGTACTTC. This translates into CASSLVHNSYEQYF.

The chain recombines TRBV28 with TRBJ1-3, with TRBD1 matching 8 bases. V lost 5 bases, J lost 1 base, and 4 bases stayed unmatched. The CDR3 extends over 15 amino acids. Germline V CDR1 and CDR2: MDHEN, SYDVKM. This chain's CDR3 is CASSTTGESGNTIYF. In DNA, the CDR3 is TGTGCCAGCAGTACGACAGGGGAATCTGGAAACACCATATATTTT.

The rearrangement joins TRBV19 to TRBJ2-1; 9 bases align to TRBD2. Trimming cost V 3 bases and J 0 bases; bases outside gene matches: 3. This CDR3 comprises 16 residues. The V gene's germline CDR1 is LNHDA and CDR2 SQIVND (reference sequence). Here the CDR3 reads CASSMTSGFSYNEQFF. In DNA, the CDR3 is TGTGCCAGTAGTATGACTAGCGGATTCTCCTACAATGAGCAGTTCTTC.

The chain employs TRBV20-1 and TRBJ1-5; TRBD1 aligns across 8 bases. The CDR3 is made up of 15 amino acids. V dropped 3 bases and J dropped 6; count of bases not matched to a gene: 10. Germline V gene data show CDR1 as DFQATT and CDR2 as SNEGSKA (reference sequence). The CDR3 region has the DNA TGCAGTGCTAGTCGACAGCTCACAGGGGGTCAGCCCCAGCATTTT. Its protein is CSASRQLTGGQPQHF.

The gene calls are TRBV5-1 and TRBJ2-3, with D maybe TRBD1 (6 bases). V shed 4 bases and J shed 3 bases, with 12 bases lying between them. Germline V gene lookup returns CDR1 SGHRS and CDR2 YFSETQ. CDR3 size: 14 residues. Here the CDR3 DNA reads TGCGCCAGCAGCCTTACAGGGCGAACAGATACGCAGTATTTT. The encoded protein is CASSLTGRTDTQYF.

The gene calls are TRBV5-1 and TRBJ1-1, with 7 bases lining up with TRBD1. CDR1 is SGHRS, CDR2 YFSETQ, per germline. CDR3 length: 15 amino acids. V lost 4 bases, J lost 4 bases, and 10 bases stayed unmatched. The CDR3 protein is CASSPHRGGTTEAFF. The DNA for the CDR3 is TGCGCCAGCAGCCCCCACAGGGGTGGAACCACTGAAGCTTTCTTT.